These T cell receptor beta chains were read from a single sample in a study of T cell responses to AZD1222 COVID-19 vaccine. Using immunoSEQ multiplex PCR, the repertoire was profiled, and TCRdb retains in-frame clones only, with some absent. The sample carries nearly 95,000 clones, 80% to 90% recorded once. The specimen comprised peripheral blood, sampled 28 days after the second AZD1222 dose. The receptors stem from an adult who received the AZD1222 COVID-19 vaccine. The CDR3 runs from the conserved cysteine through the conserved F or W. D genes are given only for firm matches. Part of the rows lack a size; the others show once, few, many or a class for expanded clones.

J gene | clone size | V gene | D gene | CDR3 DNA | CDR3 protein
TRBJ2-1 | . | TRBV6-5 | . | TGTGCCAGTCAGGATTATAGTCAAGAGCAGTTCTTC | CASQDYSQEQFF
TRBJ2-5 | . | TRBV4-2 | . | TGTGCCAGCAGCCAAGGTAGGGGGAACCAAGAGACCCAGTACTTC | CASSQGRGNQETQYF
TRBJ2-1 | . | TRBV30 | TRBD2 | TGTGCCTGGAGTGTAAGATCTAGCGGGCCCTACAATGAGCAGTTCTTC | CAWSVRSSGPYNEQFF
TRBJ2-3 | . | TRBV6-2/TRBV6-3 | . | TGTGCCAGCAGCCCCGGGTCCAGAGATACGCAGTATTTT | CASSPGSRDTQYF
TRBJ1-3 | . | TRBV12-3/TRBV12-4 | . | TGTGCCAGCAGTTTAAACTCTGGAAACACCATATATTTT | CASSLNSGNTIYF
TRBJ1-1 | . | TRBV27 | TRBD1 | TGTGCCAGCAGTCCCCGGCTCAGGGGGCATGAAGCTTTCTTT | CASSPRLRGHEAFF
TRBJ1-1 | . | TRBV5-6 | . | TGTGCCAGCAGGGAGGGCAGGAAACCTGAAGCTTTCTTT | CASREGRKPEAFF
TRBJ2-7 | . | TRBV14 | TRBD1 | TGTGCCAGCAGCTGGGGGACAGAGTCCTACGAGCAGTACTTC | CASSWGTESYEQYF
TRBJ1-1 | . | TRBV18 | TRBD1 | TGTGCCAGCTCACCAGGGACAGGGGTATCTGAAGCTTTCTTT | CASSPGTGVSEAFF
TRBJ1-1 | . | TRBV9 | TRBD1 | TGTGCCAGCAGCGGGACAGGGGGAGCACCGAACACTGAAGCTTTCTTT | CASSGTGGAPNTEAFF
TRBJ1-1 | . | TRBV30 | . | TGTGCCTGGAGTGTAGGATGGGACACTGAAGCTTTCTTT | CAWSVGWDTEAFF
TRBJ1-6 | . | TRBV27 | . | TGTGCCAGCAGTTTATTGGGGGTTGGGTCCTATAATTCACCCCTCCACTTT | CASSLLGVGSYNSPLHF
TRBJ2-2 | . | TRBV30 | TRBD2 | TGTGCCTGGACCCCAGATCCTCATGCTAGCGGGAGGGCCGGGGAGCTGTTTTTT | CAWTPDPHASGRAGELFF
TRBJ1-1 | . | TRBV5-1 | . | TGCGCCAGCAGCTTGACAGGGAGGAACACTGAAGCTTTCTTT | CASSLTGRNTEAFF
TRBJ2-5 | . | TRBV29-1 | . | TGCAGCGTTATTCCCCCAGGCAGTCAAGAGACCCAGTACTTC | CSVIPPGSQETQYF
TRBJ2-3 | . | TRBV27 | TRBD2 | TGTGCCAGCAGTTTAAACCGACTAGCGGGAACAGATACGCAGTATTTT | CASSLNRLAGTDTQYF
TRBJ1-5 | few | TRBV10-3 | . | TGTGCCATCAGCCCGGGACCCGGGAGCGGTCAGCCCCAGCATTTT | CAISPGPGSGQPQHF
TRBJ1-1 | . | TRBV30 | . | TGTGCCTGGGATACAGGGAACACTGAAGCTTTCTTT | CAWDTGNTEAFF
TRBJ2-3 | . | TRBV5-1 | . | TGCGCCAGCAGCGGGGAGTTAGGAGATACGCAGTATTTT | CASSGELGDTQYF
TRBJ2-7 | . | TRBV20-1 | . | TGCAGTGCTGCCCGCCGCGAGCAGTACTTC | CSAARREQYF
TRBJ1-1 | . | TRBV25-1 | . | TGTGCCAGCAAGGGGGTGGGGAACACTGAAGCTTTCTTT | CASKGVGNTEAFF
TRBJ1-1 | . | TRBV5-1 | TRBD1 | TGCGCCAGCAGCGGGCAGGGGGCTGGAACTGAAGCTTTCTTT | CASSGQGAGTEAFF